This is a list of T cell receptor beta chains from one sample in a study of blood T cell repertoires in COVID-19. The assay was immunoSEQ multiplex PCR, and TCRdb's table has in-frame clones only and misses some. The sample has more than 150,000 clones; almost 80% are singletons. What was sequenced was peripheral blood. All receptors derive from a woman aged 70-85 years with acute or convalescent COVID-19. Both conserved end residues are part of each CDR3. D genes are given only for firm matches. The size entry is marked missing in some rows and otherwise reads once, few, many or a size class.

V gene	J gene	D gene	clone size	CDR3 protein	CDR3 DNA
TRBV6-5	TRBJ1-1	TRBD1	NA	CASSSGGALGTEAFF	TGTGCCAGCAGCTCAGGGGGCGCCCTAGGGACTGAAGCTTTCTTT
TRBV19	TRBJ2-7	TRBD1	NA	CASSISGTGWYEQYF	TGTGCCAGTAGTATCTCCGGGACAGGGTGGTACGAGCAGTACTTC
TRBV4-1	TRBJ2-7	NA	once	CASSQGGDYEQYF	TGCGCCAGCAGCCAAGGGGGGGACTACGAGCAGTACTTC
TRBV4-1	TRBJ1-2	TRBD1	NA	CASSQRDRANYGYTF	TGCGCCAGCAGCCAGAGGGACAGGGCTAACTATGGCTACACCTTC
TRBV5-8	TRBJ2-5	TRBD1	NA	CASSMGTGTEYQETQYF	TGTGCCAGCAGCATGGGGACCGGGACAGAGTACCAAGAGACCCAGTACTTC
TRBV2	TRBJ2-5	NA	NA	CASSLQGRETQYF	TGTGCCAGCAGTCTACAGGGGAGGGAGACCCAGTACTTC
TRBV9	TRBJ2-7	TRBD2	NA	CASSASGGRRREQYF	TGTGCCAGCAGCGCTTCGGGAGGGCGACGGAGGGAGCAGTACTTC
TRBV30	TRBJ1-5	NA	NA	CAWSLGLYQPQHF	TGTGCCTGGAGTCTTGGGCTTTATCAGCCCCAGCATTTT
TRBV7-3	TRBJ1-6	NA	few	CASSLQGSSPLHF	TGTGCCAGCAGCTTACAGGGATCTTCACCCCTCCACTTT
TRBV5-1	TRBJ2-2	TRBD2	NA	CASSIAGGQNTGELFF	TGCGCCAGCAGCATAGCGGGAGGCCAAAACACCGGGGAGCTGTTTTTT
TRBV7-9	TRBJ2-5	NA	NA	CASSLGAETQYF	TGTGCCAGCAGCTTGGGGGCAGAGACCCAGTACTTC
TRBV30	TRBJ1-6	NA	NA	CAWRNRWGDNSPLHF	TGTGCCTGGAGAAACAGGTGGGGCGATAATTCACCCCTCCACTTT
TRBV19	TRBJ1-2	NA	NA	CASSIHAGNYGYTF	TGTGCCAGTAGTATCCATGCGGGGAACTATGGCTACACCTTC
TRBV13	TRBJ1-4	NA	NA	CASSLGGSGSLLEKLFF	TGTGCCAGCAGCTTAGGAGGTTCAGGCTCTTTATTGGAAAAACTGTTTTTT
TRBV6-5	TRBJ2-2	NA	NA	CASNRGTGELFF	TGTGCCAGCAACCGGGGCACCGGGGAGCTGTTTTTT
TRBV11-2	TRBJ1-1	NA	few	CASSFGGRTSMTEAFF	TGTGCCAGCAGCTTCGGGGGTCGGACAAGCATGACTGAAGCTTTCTTT
TRBV14	TRBJ2-7	NA	NA	CASSQDSFSHSYEQYF	TGTGCCAGCAGCCAAGATAGCTTTAGCCACTCCTACGAGCAGTACTTC
TRBV24-1	TRBJ2-2	NA	few	CATRRENTGELFF	TGTGCCACCAGGCGGGAGAACACCGGGGAGCTGTTTTTT
TRBV5-5	TRBJ2-2	NA	NA	CASSGLASNTGELFF	TGTGCCAGCAGCGGCCTCGCTAGCAACACCGGGGAGCTGTTTTTT
TRBV5-5	TRBJ2-2	NA	NA	CASSNQQRLNTGELFF	TGTGCCAGCAGCAACCAACAGAGATTGAACACCGGGGAGCTGTTTTTT
TRBV12-5	TRBJ1-5	NA	once	CASGFLAGGNQPQHF	NA
TRBV2	TRBJ2-7	NA	NA	CASKSETYEQYF	TGTGCCAGCAAGAGCGAGACCTACGAGCAGTACTTC
TRBV25-1	TRBJ2-1	TRBD2	NA	CASTPSGLFYNEQFF	TGTGCCAGCACTCCTAGCGGACTGTTCTACAATGAGCAGTTCTTC
TRBV15	TRBJ1-2	NA	NA	CATSRAPRTGTEGYTF	TGTGCCACCAGCAGAGCTCCGCGCACAGGGACGGAGGGCTACACCTTC
TRBV4-1	TRBJ1-5	TRBD1	few	CASSQDIRGQPGQPQHF	TGCGCCAGCAGCCAAGATATAAGGGGACAGCCTGGTCAGCCCCAGCATTTT
TRBV6-5	TRBJ2-4	NA	NA	CASSSTQGSWNIQYF	TGTGCCAGCAGTTCAACCCAGGGGTCCTGGAACATTCAGTACTTC
TRBV3-1/TRBV3-2	TRBJ2-2	TRBD2	NA	CASSPRGANTGELFF	TGTGCCAGCAGCCCCCGGGGGGCGAACACCGGGGAGCTGTTTTTT
TRBV11-1	TRBJ2-1	TRBD1	NA	CASSHSGQGRNEQFF	TGTGCCAGCAGCCATTCGGGACAGGGACGCAATGAGCAGTTCTTC
TRBV19	TRBJ2-2	TRBD1	once	CATEGQGSTGELFF	TGTGCCACCGAAGGACAGGGGTCGACCGGGGAGCTGTTTTTT
TRBV20-1	TRBJ2-7	NA	NA	CPSSYEQYF	TGCCCGAGCTCCTACGAGCAGTACTTC
TRBV29-1	TRBJ2-5	TRBD1	NA	CSVTDRGGETQYF	TGCAGCGTGACGGACAGGGGAGGGGAGACCCAGTACTTC
TRBV6-4	TRBJ1-5	NA	few	CASSESPGSNQPQHF	TGTGCCAGCAGTGAATCGCCGGGTAGCAATCAGCCCCAGCATTTT
TRBV5-4	TRBJ1-6	NA	NA	CASSMRGGRENSPLHF	TGTGCCAGCAGCATGCGGGGTGGCAGGGAGAATTCACCCCTCCACTTT
TRBV12-3/TRBV12-4	TRBJ2-7	NA	few	CASSFGYEQYF	TGTGCCAGCAGTTTCGGCTACGAGCAGTACTTC
TRBV5-1	TRBJ2-7	NA	few	CASGRDNYEQYF	TGCGCCAGCGGCCGGGACAACTACGAGCAGTACTTC
TRBV7-9	TRBJ1-2	TRBD1	NA	CASSPTGAYGYTF	TGTGCCAGCAGCCCTACAGGGGCCTATGGCTACACCTTC
TRBV11-2	TRBJ2-7	TRBD2	NA	CASSLAAGGPIEQYF	TGTGCCAGCAGCCTGGCGGCGGGAGGGCCTATAGAGCAGTACTTC
TRBV30	TRBJ1-4	NA	NA	CAWSVIDSLLEKLFF	TGTGCCTGGAGTGTAATCGACAGTCTGCTGGAAAAACTGTTTTTT
TRBV2	TRBJ2-3	TRBD2	few	CASSVLAGGTDTQYF	TGTGCCAGCAGTGTTCTTGCGGGAGGTACAGATACGCAGTATTTT
TRBV7-3	TRBJ2-2	NA	NA	CASSFSSEVGELFF	TGTGCCAGCAGCTTTAGTTCGGAGGTCGGGGAGCTGTTTTTT
TRBV9	TRBJ2-2	TRBD1	NA	CASSFRTGRTGELFF	TGTGCCAGCAGCTTCCGGACAGGACGCACCGGGGAGCTGTTTTTT
TRBV20-1	TRBJ2-7	TRBD2	NA	CSASRGVEQYF	TGCAGTGCTAGCCGGGGGGTCGAGCAGTACTTC
TRBV15	TRBJ2-2	NA	NA	CATKRSPGELFF	TGTGCCACCAAGAGGAGCCCTGGGGAGCTGTTTTTT
TRBV5-6	TRBJ2-6	NA	NA	CASSLAGGTGANVLTF	TGTGCCAGCAGCTTGGCGGGGGGCACCGGGGCCAACGTCCTGACTTTC
TRBV5-1	TRBJ2-1	TRBD2	NA	CASSLGGRGNEQFF	TGCGCCAGCAGCTTGGGCGGGAGGGGCAATGAGCAGTTCTTC
TRBV5-6	TRBJ2-2	TRBD1	few	CASSPETGTLTGELFF	TGTGCCAGCAGCCCTGAGACAGGGACCCTCACCGGGGAGCTGTTTTTT
TRBV25-1	TRBJ1-2	TRBD1	NA	CASSGQSGGGYTF	TGTGCCAGCAGTGGGCAGTCAGGGGGCGGCTACACCTTC
TRBV7-3	TRBJ1-1	NA	NA	CASSPSGGIGTEAFF	TGTGCCAGCAGCCCTTCCGGGGGGATCGGTACTGAAGCTTTCTTT
TRBV5-5	TRBJ1-5	TRBD1	NA	CASSLSGQGGNQPQHF	TGTGCCAGCAGCTTGTCCGGACAGGGAGGCAATCAGCCCCAGCATTTT
TRBV19	TRBJ1-5	NA	NA	CASSKRDQPQHF	TGTGCCAGTAGTAAACGGGATCAGCCCCAGCATTTT
TRBV28	TRBJ1-6	NA	NA	CASSGPGLGGSPLHF	TGTGCCAGCAGCGGACCGGGACTAGGGGGGTCACCCCTCCACTTT
TRBV6-6	TRBJ1-2	NA	once	CASSSQKGYTF	TGTGCCAGCAGTTCACAAAAGGGCTACACCTTC
TRBV6-5	TRBJ2-5	TRBD2	NA	CASSPGLAHETQYF	TGTGCCAGCAGTCCGGGACTAGCACACGAGACCCAGTACTTC
TRBV5-5	TRBJ1-6	NA	NA	CASSHRQPGISPLHF	TGTGCCAGCAGCCACCGACAACCAGGGATTTCACCCCTCCACTTT
TRBV6-1	TRBJ1-3	NA	NA	CASSERGLRFSGNTIYF	TGTGCCAGCAGTGAAAGAGGACTCAGGTTCTCTGGAAACACCATATATTTT
TRBV19	TRBJ1-1	TRBD1	NA	CASSMGQGRAFF	TGTGCCAGTAGTATGGGACAGGGGAGGGCTTTCTTT
TRBV2	TRBJ2-7	NA	NA	CASSVASSYEQYF	TGTGCCAGCAGTGTTGCCAGCTCCTACGAGCAGTACTTC
TRBV29-1	TRBJ2-7	NA	once	CSFGTGLHEQYF	TGCAGCTTTGGTACAGGGTTACACGAGCAGTACTTC
TRBV5-6	TRBJ2-7	TRBD2	NA	CASSPGTSGFSYEQYF	TGTGCCAGCAGCCCGGGGACTAGCGGGTTTTCCTACGAGCAGTACTTC
TRBV7-9	TRBJ1-1	NA	NA	CASSLAMNGNTEAFF	TGTGCCAGCAGCTTAGCAATGAACGGGAACACTGAAGCTTTCTTT